This T cell receptor (beta chain) was identified in a study of molecular identifiers for immune sequencing clone quantification. Previously described methods and listed TCR primers were employed for the bulk TCR libraries. TCRdb itself ran the PCR reads through MiXCR, one entry per CDR3 protein. The table has some 40,000 distinct CDR3 sequences, about 24% seen once. V shed 6 bases, J shed 1 base, and the junction held 4 bases outside the gene matches. The germline V gene encodes CDR1 SGHAT and CDR2 FQNNGV. This CDR3 is built from 14 residues. The sample holds many counts of this clonotype. This receptor was obtained from a human donor in good health. Some libraries in this study had Jurkat cell RNA spiked in. The chain employs TRBV11-2 and TRBJ2-3; 7 bases are shared with TRBD1. The sequenced material came from naive CD8+ T cells from blood, with Jurkat cell RNA spiked in. Subset defined: FACS-sorted CD8+CD4-CCR7+CD45RA+ naive T cells. This chain's CDR3 is CASRLTGRTDTQYF. The DNA for the CDR3 is TGTGCCAGCAGGCTGACAGGGCGCACAGATACGCAGTATTTT. Using reference TRBV11-2 and TRBJ2-3 for the parts outside the CDR3, the full variable domain is EAGVAQSPRYKIIEKRQSVAFWCNPISGHATLYWYQQILGQGPKLLIQFQNNGVVDDSQLPKDRFSAERLKGVDSTLKIQPAKLEDSAVYLCASRLTGRTDTQYFGPGTRLTVL.